This T cell receptor (beta chain) was obtained from a study of T cell repertoires in cytomegalovirus infection. Study background: HLA-B-restricted CMV epitopes that are well studied, plus recently identified HLA-C-restricted ones, were used by the study. Evidence of both CMV infection and a matching HLA type came from public TCR beta signatures. Whole-study findings and limits: Dominant in the ex vivo response were TCR beta clonotypes restricted by HLA-C and specific for CMV. Frequencies of public TCR beta families were cumulated, and this identified carriers of CMV plus the relevant HLA.

TCRdb called the reads again in MiXCR, with one record for every CDR3 protein. The table lists about a million distinct CDR3 sequences, about a third of them singletons. Germline loops: CDR1 MNHEY, CDR2 SVGEGT. V lost 2 bases and J lost 3; bases outside the gene matches: 5. The CDR3 runs to 16 residues. This clonotype has just a few counts. What it recognizes is unknown. This clonotype originated in a human donor in good health (CMV status not recorded). Some clones in this sample may be carry-over from other donors' samples. This sample comprised cultured CD8+ T cells from PBMCs, obtained from culture after CMV antigen stimulation. The chain is built from TRBV6-2 or TRBV6-3 and TRBJ1-5, with 9 bases matching TRBD1. Here the CDR3 DNA reads TGTGCCAGCAGTTACAGGACAGGGGCCTACAATCAGCCCCAGCATTTT. This gives the protein CASSYRTGAYNQPQHF.